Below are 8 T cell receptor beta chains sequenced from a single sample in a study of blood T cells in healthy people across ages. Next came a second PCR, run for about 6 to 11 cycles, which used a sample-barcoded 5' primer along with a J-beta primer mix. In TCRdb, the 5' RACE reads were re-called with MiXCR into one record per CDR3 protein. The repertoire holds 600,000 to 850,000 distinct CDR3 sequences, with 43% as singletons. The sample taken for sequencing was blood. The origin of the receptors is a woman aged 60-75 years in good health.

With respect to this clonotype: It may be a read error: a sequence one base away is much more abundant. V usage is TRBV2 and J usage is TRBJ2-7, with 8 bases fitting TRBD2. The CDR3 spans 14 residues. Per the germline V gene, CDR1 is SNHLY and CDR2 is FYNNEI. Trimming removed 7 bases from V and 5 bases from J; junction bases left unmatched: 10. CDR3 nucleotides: TGTGCCAGCACGGGGGGGAACAGGGTAGACGAGCAGTACTTC. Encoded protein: CASTGGNRVDEQYF.

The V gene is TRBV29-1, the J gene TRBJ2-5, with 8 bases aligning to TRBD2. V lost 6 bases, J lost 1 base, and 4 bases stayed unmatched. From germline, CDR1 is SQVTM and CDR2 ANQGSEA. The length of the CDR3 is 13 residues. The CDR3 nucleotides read TGCAGCGTGGCGGGGACTAGCCAAGAGACCCAGTACTTC. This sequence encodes CSVAGTSQETQYF.

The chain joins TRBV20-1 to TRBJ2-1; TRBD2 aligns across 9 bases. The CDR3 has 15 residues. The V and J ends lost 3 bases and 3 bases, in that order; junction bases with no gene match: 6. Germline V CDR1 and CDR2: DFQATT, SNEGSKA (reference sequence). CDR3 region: CSARPGLAIYNEQFF. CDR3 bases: TGCAGTGCTAGGCCGGGACTAGCTATCTACAATGAGCAGTTCTTC.

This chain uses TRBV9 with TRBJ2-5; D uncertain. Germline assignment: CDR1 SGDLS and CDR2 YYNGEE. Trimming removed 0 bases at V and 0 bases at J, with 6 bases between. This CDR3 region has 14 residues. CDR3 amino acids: CASSVGQYQETQYF. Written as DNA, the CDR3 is TGTGCCAGCAGCGTAGGGCAATACCAAGAGACCCAGTACTTC.

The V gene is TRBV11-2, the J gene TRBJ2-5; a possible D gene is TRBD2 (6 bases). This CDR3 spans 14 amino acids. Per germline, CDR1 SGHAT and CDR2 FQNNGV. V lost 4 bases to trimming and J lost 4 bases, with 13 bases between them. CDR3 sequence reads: CASSSDYFLETQYF. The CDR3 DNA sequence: TGTGCCAGCAGCTCGGACTATTTTTTAGAGACCCAGTACTTC. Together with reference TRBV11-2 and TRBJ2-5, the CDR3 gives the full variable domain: EAGVAQSPRYKIIEKRQSVAFWCNPISGHATLYWYQQILGQGPKLLIQFQNNGVVDDSQLPKDRFSAERLKGVDSTLKIQPAKLEDSAVYLCASSSDYFLETQYFGPGTRLLVL.

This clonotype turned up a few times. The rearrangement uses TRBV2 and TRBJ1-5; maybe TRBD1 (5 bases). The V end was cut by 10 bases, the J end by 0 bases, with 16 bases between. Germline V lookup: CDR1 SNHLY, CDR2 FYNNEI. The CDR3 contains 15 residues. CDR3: CATIPSGYSNQPQHF. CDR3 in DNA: TGTGCCACCATTCCCTCAGGGTATAGCAATCAGCCCCAGCATTTT.

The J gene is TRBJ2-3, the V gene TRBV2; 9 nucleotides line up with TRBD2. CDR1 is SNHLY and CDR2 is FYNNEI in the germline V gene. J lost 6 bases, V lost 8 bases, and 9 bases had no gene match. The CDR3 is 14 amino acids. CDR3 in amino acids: CASGPSLAGDTQYF. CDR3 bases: TGTGCCAGCGGCCCCTCACTAGCGGGTGATACGCAGTATTTT. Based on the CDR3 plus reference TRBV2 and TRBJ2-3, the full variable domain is EPEVTQTPSHQVTQMGQEVILRCVPISNHLYFYWYRQILGQKVEFLVSFYNNEISEKSEIFDDQFSVERPDGSNFTLKIRSTKLEDSAMYFCASGPSLAGDTQYFGPGTRLTVL.

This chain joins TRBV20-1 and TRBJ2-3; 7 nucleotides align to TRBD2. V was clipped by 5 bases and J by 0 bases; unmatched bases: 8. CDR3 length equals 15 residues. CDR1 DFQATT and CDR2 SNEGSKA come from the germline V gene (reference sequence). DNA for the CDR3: TGCAGTGCTCCCGGGACTACCTCTAGCACAGATACGCAGTATTTT. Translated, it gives CSAPGTTSSTDTQYF.